The present T cell receptor beta chain was sequenced within a study of T cell repertoires in cytomegalovirus infection. The CDR3 is 18 amino acids. Germline values: CDR1 SGHVS, CDR2 FNYEAQ. With 0 bases removed from V and 1 base from J, the gap between germline ends came to 17 bases. This clonotype was seen only a few times. In TCRdb, the reads were re-called with MiXCR into one record per CDR3 protein. This sample has some 440,000 distinct CDR3 sequences, with around 32% found just once. The rearrangement uses TRBV7-6 and TRBJ2-3; D is perhaps TRBD1 (6 bases). The TCR was taken from a human donor in good health (CMV status not recorded). Some clones in this sample may be carry-over from other donors' samples. The specimen was PBMCs. The CDR3: CASSLAAGWGPGTDTQYF. CDR3 coding DNA: TGTGCCAGCAGCTTAGCGGCTGGTTGGGGGCCCGGCACAGATACGCAGTATTTT.